These 14 T cell receptor beta chains share one sample of origin, sequenced in a study of yellow fever vaccine responses in identical twins (dated by TCRdb to about 2018). The protocol used for the library was RT-PCR. Reads for this sample came from an Illumina HiSeq 2500. Using fastp at Q25 and MiXCR, TCRdb reprocessed the public reads and kept productive beta chains. Entries that share a CDR3 protein sequence are merged under the most common genes and DNA. This sample holds 13,000 or so distinct CDR3 sequences; about 83% were observed only once. The ten largest clonotypes hold around 1.7% of the sample. This sample comprised T cells from blood (PBMCs), unsorted or a sorted subset (not recorded which), obtained before or after yellow fever vaccination (not recorded which). The source is a woman aged 18 to 35 who received the yellow fever vaccine. Donor details come from another sample of the same person, matched by shared clones.

This clonotype is a singleton in its sample. The V gene is TRBV11-2, the J gene TRBJ2-1; tentative D call: TRBD2 (5 bases). CDR3 size: 11 residues. Trimming took 8 bases from V and 6 from J, leaving 8 bases between them. Germline loops: CDR1 SGHAT, CDR2 FQNNGV. The CDR3 here is CASAEGNEQFF. For the CDR3, the DNA is TGTGCCAGCGCCGAGGGCAATGAGCAGTTCTTC.

This chain joins TRBV5-1 and TRBJ1-6; the match to TRBD1 covers 7 bases. V lost 3 bases and J lost 9; bases outside the gene matches: 12. The germline gives CDR1 SGHRS, CDR2 YFSETQ. This CDR3 has 16 amino acids. CDR3 in DNA: TGCGCCAGCAGCTCGCTATCGACAGGGTCGAGTTCACCCCTCCACTTT. Translating it yields CASSSLSTGSSSPLHF.

The genes are TRBV11-3 and TRBJ1-2, with 9 bases lining up with TRBD1. The CDR3 extends over 14 amino acids. The germline CDR1 and CDR2 sequences are SGHNT and YENEEA. With 6 bases clipped from V and 7 bases from J, the junction kept 9 bases outside the gene matches. CDR3 bases: TGTGCCAGCAGTGTGGGACAGGGAAAGCCTGGCTACACCTTC. This codes for CASSVGQGKPGYTF.

The rearrangement uses TRBV29-1 and TRBJ2-1; perhaps TRBD1 as D (5 bases). The CDR3 totals 11 residues. V lost 7 bases, J lost 7 bases, and 11 bases lay in between. CDR1 is SQVTM and CDR2 is ANQGSEA in the germline V gene. CDR3 in DNA: TGCAGCGGGGGCCAGGAGAATGAGCAGTTCTTC. Amino acids: CSGGQENEQFF.

The chain is built from TRBV29-1 and TRBJ2-3, with no clear D. CDR1 and CDR2 from the germline V gene are SQVTM and ANQGSEA. V was clipped by 4 bases and J by 10 bases, with 15 bases between them. The length of the CDR3 is 12 residues. The CDR3 spells CSVAGGTIAQYF. The CDR3 DNA reads as TGCAGCGTTGCGGGCGGCACAATTGCGCAGTATTTT.

This rearrangement joins TRBV29-1 to TRBJ2-5; 9 nucleotides align to TRBD2. CDR3 length: 12 amino acids. Trimming removed 6 bases from V and 3 bases from J; junction bases left unmatched: 2. Germline lookup yields CDR1 SQVTM and CDR2 ANQGSEA. CDR3 sequence: CSVRLAEETQYF. CDR3 DNA sequence: TGCAGCGTCAGACTAGCGGAAGAGACCCAGTACTTC.

In this sample, this clonotype turned up once. The chain couples TRBV29-1 to TRBJ1-1; unclear D gene. Germline lookup yields CDR1 SQVTM and CDR2 ANQGSEA. The germline V and J ends were trimmed by 4 bases and 0 bases, with 6 bases remaining between them. The CDR3 has 12 residues. The CDR3 DNA reads TGCAGCGTTGGACGGATGAACACTGAAGCTTTCTTT. Translated: CSVGRMNTEAFF. The full variable domain, in which reference TRBV29-1 and TRBJ1-1 provide the parts outside the CDR3, is SAVISQKPSRDICQRGTSLTIQCQVDSQVTMMFWYRQQPGQSLTLIATANQGSEATYESGFVIDKFPISRPNLTFSTLTVSNMSPEDSSIYLCSVGRMNTEAFFGQGTRLTVV.

This chain links TRBV18 with TRBJ2-1; 9 bases are shared with TRBD1. CDR1 and CDR2 from the germline V gene are KGHSH and LQKENI. This CDR3 comprises 17 residues. With V trimmed by 2 bases and J by 6 bases, 11 bases remained unmatched. The chain's CDR3 is CASSPAGGATGGNEQFF. CDR3 sequence (DNA): TGTGCCAGCTCACCAGCCGGGGGAGCGACAGGGGGCAATGAGCAGTTCTTC. Full variable domain (outside the CDR3, taken from reference TRBV18 and TRBJ2-1): NAGVMQNPRHLVRRRGQEARLRCSPMKGHSHVYWYRQLPEEGLKFMVYLQKENIIDESGMPKERFSAEFPKEGPSILRIQQVVRGDSAAYFCASSPAGGATGGNEQFFGPGTRLTVL.

This clonotype showed up just a few times. The chain links TRBV29-1 to TRBJ2-7; no reliable D call. The CDR3 runs to 13 residues. Deletions cut 6 bases from V and 0 bases from J, with 12 bases between. Per germline, CDR1 SQVTM and CDR2 ANQGSEA. In DNA, the CDR3 is TGCAGCGTCACTTGGATTGGCTCCTACGAGCAGTACTTC. Translated, it gives CSVTWIGSYEQYF.

This clonotype showed up just once. This sequence joins TRBV29-1 and TRBJ2-1; maybe TRBD2 (6 bases). The CDR3 runs to 14 residues. Germline-derived CDR1 and CDR2 are SQVTM and ANQGSEA. The V and J ends lost 7 bases and 0 bases respectively, with 13 bases between them. The CDR3: CSAGGPGSYNEQFF. In nucleotides, the CDR3 is TGCAGCGCCGGAGGGCCTGGCTCCTACAATGAGCAGTTCTTC.

Notes on this clonotype: An end of the junction differs from the germline gene, which may be a read error. The chain joins TRBV11-3 to TRBJ1-5; TRBD1 agrees at 11 bases. Germline CDR1 SGHNT, CDR2 YENEEA. The CDR3 covers 15 residues. The CDR3 here is CASSSDRGLSQPQHF. The CDR3 DNA reads TGTGCCAGCAGCTCGGACAGGGGGCTGTCTCAGCCCCAACATTTT. The entire variable domain, with the rest obtained from reference TRBV11-3 and TRBJ1-5, is as follows: EAGVVQSPRYKIIEKKQPVAFWCNPISGHNTLYWYLQNLGQGPELLIRYENEEAVDDSQLPKDRFSAERLKGVDSTLKIQPAELGDSAVYLCASSSDRGLSQPQHFGDGTRLSIL.

The chain employs TRBV29-1 and TRBJ2-6; unclear D gene. The CDR3 spans 14 residues. CDR1 is SQVTM, CDR2 ANQGSEA, per germline. V was trimmed by 2 bases and J by 0 bases, leaving 5 bases between them. This CDR3 reads CSVERVSGANVLTF. CDR3 in DNA: TGCAGCGTTGAAAGGGTCTCTGGGGCCAACGTCCTGACTTTC.

This clonotype has just a few counts. The chain combines TRBV10-3 with TRBJ2-7; 7 nucleotides match TRBD2. The CDR3 totals 15 residues. J lost 2 bases, V lost 2 bases, and 6 bases had no gene match. Germline-derived CDR1 and CDR2 are ENHRY and SYGVKD. Here the CDR3 reads CAISEESGAAYEQYF. The CDR3 coding sequence is TGTGCCATCAGTGAGGAGAGCGGGGCTGCCTACGAGCAGTACTTC.

The chain links TRBV14 to TRBJ2-3; D gene ambiguous. Germline lookup yields CDR1 SGHDN and CDR2 FVKESK. The CDR3 has 13 amino acids. The V end was cut by 4 bases, the J end by 5 bases, with 10 bases between. The DNA for the CDR3 is TGTGCCAGCAGCCCTTTCCTTGGAGATACGCAGTATTTT. Its translation: CASSPFLGDTQYF.